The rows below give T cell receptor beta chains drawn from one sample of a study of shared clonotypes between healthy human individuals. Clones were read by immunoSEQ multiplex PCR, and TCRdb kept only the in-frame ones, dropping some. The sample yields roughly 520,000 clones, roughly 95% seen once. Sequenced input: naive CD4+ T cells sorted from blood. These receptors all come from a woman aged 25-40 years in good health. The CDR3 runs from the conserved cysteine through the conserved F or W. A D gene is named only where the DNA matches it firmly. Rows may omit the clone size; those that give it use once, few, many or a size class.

CDR3 DNA: TGTGCCAGCAGTTTCCCTTGGGACAGGGTAAAGCCCCAGCATTTT
CDR3 protein: CASSFPWDRVKPQHF
J gene: TRBJ1-5
CDR3 length: 15
clone size: NA
D gene: TRBD1
V gene: TRBV27

CDR3 DNA: TGTGCCAGCAGCTCAACAGGGGATAGGTATGGCTACACCTTC
CDR3 protein: CASSSTGDRYGYTF
J gene: TRBJ1-2
CDR3 length: 14
clone size: NA
D gene: TRBD1
V gene: TRBV9

CDR3 DNA: TGTGCCAGCAGTTACAGTACGACTAGTCTTTCCGAGCAGTACTTC
CDR3 protein: CASSYSTTSLSEQYF
J gene: TRBJ2-7
CDR3 length: 15
clone size: NA
D gene: NA
V gene: TRBV6-5

CDR3 DNA: TGTGCCAGCTCGGAAGGTTTTGCGGTTCGCACTGAAGCTTTCTTT
CDR3 protein: CASSEGFAVRTEAFF
J gene: TRBJ1-1
CDR3 length: 15
clone size: NA
D gene: NA
V gene: TRBV18

CDR3 DNA: TGCGCCAGCAGCTTGGGAGGGGTGAGATCAGGGCCTTACAATGAGCAGTTCTTC
CDR3 protein: CASSLGGVRSGPYNEQFF
J gene: TRBJ2-1
CDR3 length: 18
clone size: NA
D gene: NA
V gene: TRBV5-1

CDR3 DNA: TGTGCCAGCAGCCGACCCACGGATACGCAGTATTTT
CDR3 protein: CASSRPTDTQYF
J gene: TRBJ2-3
CDR3 length: 12
clone size: NA
D gene: NA
V gene: TRBV7-3

CDR3 DNA: TGTGCCACCAGCAGAGACGGCCTCAAAACGTACGAGCAGTACTTC
CDR3 protein: CATSRDGLKTYEQYF
J gene: TRBJ2-7
CDR3 length: 15
clone size: once
D gene: NA
V gene: TRBV15

CDR3 DNA: TGTGCCAGCAGCGCCCAGCCCGACAGTTGGGAAAAACTGTTTTTT
CDR3 protein: CASSAQPDSWEKLFF
J gene: TRBJ1-4
CDR3 length: 15
clone size: once
D gene: NA
V gene: TRBV6-6

CDR3 DNA: TGTGCCAGCAGCAATCGGGGTGTTGGAAACACCATATATTTT
CDR3 protein: CASSNRGVGNTIYF
J gene: TRBJ1-3
CDR3 length: 14
clone size: once
D gene: NA
V gene: TRBV28

CDR3 DNA: TGTGCCAGCAGTCCAGATTGGCTTAAGGGGCAGTACTTC
CDR3 protein: CASSPDWLKGQYF
J gene: TRBJ2-7
CDR3 length: 13
clone size: NA
D gene: NA
V gene: TRBV27

CDR3 DNA: TGTGCCAGCAGTTTAGAAGCGGGAGGTTTTTACGAGCAGTACTTC
CDR3 protein: CASSLEAGGFYEQYF
J gene: TRBJ2-7
CDR3 length: 15
clone size: NA
D gene: TRBD2
V gene: TRBV27

CDR3 DNA: TGTGCCAGTAGTTCCAGGACTAGCGGGACATCCTACGAGCAGTACTTC
CDR3 protein: CASSSRTSGTSYEQYF
J gene: TRBJ2-7
CDR3 length: 16
clone size: NA
D gene: TRBD2
V gene: TRBV19

CDR3 DNA: TGTGCCACCAGCAGAGACGCCGCCGAGCAGTACTTC
CDR3 protein: CATSRDAAEQYF
J gene: TRBJ2-7
CDR3 length: 12
clone size: NA
D gene: NA
V gene: TRBV15

CDR3 DNA: TGTGCCAGCAGCGTGACCGACAGGGGGACGGCAACTAATGAAAAACTGTTTTTT
CDR3 protein: CASSVTDRGTATNEKLFF
J gene: TRBJ1-4
CDR3 length: 18
clone size: NA
D gene: TRBD1
V gene: TRBV13

CDR3 DNA: TGTGCCAGCTCCCCAGGAACTGATAATGCCTACGAGCAGTACTTC
CDR3 protein: CASSPGTDNAYEQYF
J gene: TRBJ2-7
CDR3 length: 15
clone size: NA
D gene: NA
V gene: TRBV18

CDR3 DNA: TGTGCCAGCAGTTGGGGCCGGGACAGCTACGAGCAGTACTTC
CDR3 protein: CASSWGRDSYEQYF
J gene: TRBJ2-7
CDR3 length: 14
clone size: NA
D gene: TRBD1
V gene: TRBV6-6

CDR3 DNA: TGTGCCAGCAGCTTGGGCAGTAAAACTTTGTACGAGCAGTACTTC
CDR3 protein: CASSLGSKTLYEQYF
J gene: TRBJ2-7
CDR3 length: 15
clone size: NA
D gene: NA
V gene: TRBV7-2

CDR3 DNA: TGTGCCAGCTCACCACGGACTAGCGGGAGGGAGACCCAGTACTTC
CDR3 protein: CASSPRTSGRETQYF
J gene: TRBJ2-5
CDR3 length: 15
clone size: NA
D gene: TRBD2
V gene: TRBV18

CDR3 DNA: TGTGCCAGTAGTCGACAGGGGACGGGGAACACTGAAGCTTTCTTT
CDR3 protein: CASSRQGTGNTEAFF
J gene: TRBJ1-1
CDR3 length: 15
clone size: NA
D gene: TRBD1
V gene: TRBV19

CDR3 DNA: TGCGCCAGCAGCTTGGTTTCCGTGGAATGGTCCTACGAGCAGTACTTC
CDR3 protein: CASSLVSVEWSYEQYF
J gene: TRBJ2-7
CDR3 length: 16
clone size: NA
D gene: NA
V gene: TRBV5-1

CDR3 DNA: TGTGCCAGCAGTTTGACACAGCCCAGCCCACGATACGAGCAGTACTTC
CDR3 protein: CASSLTQPSPRYEQYF
J gene: TRBJ2-7
CDR3 length: 16
clone size: NA
D gene: NA
V gene: TRBV28

CDR3 DNA: TGTGCCAGCAGCTGGGTCAACTATGGCTACACCTTC
CDR3 protein: CASSWVNYGYTF
J gene: TRBJ1-2
CDR3 length: 12
clone size: NA
D gene: NA
V gene: TRBV5-4

CDR3 DNA: TGTGCCAGTAGGACCGGGACTAGCGGGGAACGGGCGATGTACTTC
CDR3 protein: CASRTGTSGERAMYF
J gene: TRBJ2-5
CDR3 length: 15
clone size: NA
D gene: TRBD2
V gene: TRBV19

CDR3 DNA: TGTGCCAGCAGGTCCCAGGGGGACATTCAGTACTTC
CDR3 protein: CASRSQGDIQYF
J gene: TRBJ2-4
CDR3 length: 12
clone size: NA
D gene: TRBD1
V gene: TRBV28

CDR3 DNA: TGCGCCAGCAGCTTGTCCGGGAGAAGCACAGATACGCAGTATTTT
CDR3 protein: CASSLSGRSTDTQYF
J gene: TRBJ2-3
CDR3 length: 15
clone size: NA
D gene: NA
V gene: TRBV5-1

CDR3 DNA: TGTGCCGCCCGGGACAGGGGCACCGGGGAGCTGTTTTTT
CDR3 protein: CAARDRGTGELFF
J gene: TRBJ2-2
CDR3 length: 13
clone size: once
D gene: TRBD1
V gene: TRBV7-9